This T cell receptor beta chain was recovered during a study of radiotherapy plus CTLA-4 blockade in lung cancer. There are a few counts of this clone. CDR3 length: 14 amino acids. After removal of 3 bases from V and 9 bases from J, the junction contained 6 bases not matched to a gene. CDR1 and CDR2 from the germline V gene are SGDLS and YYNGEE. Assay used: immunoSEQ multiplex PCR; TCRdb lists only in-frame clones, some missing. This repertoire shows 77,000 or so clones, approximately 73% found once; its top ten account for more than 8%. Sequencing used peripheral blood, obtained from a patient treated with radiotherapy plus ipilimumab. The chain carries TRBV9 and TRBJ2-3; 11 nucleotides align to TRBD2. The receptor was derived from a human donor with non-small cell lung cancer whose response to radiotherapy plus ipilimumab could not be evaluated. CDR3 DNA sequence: TGTGCCAGCAGCGCGACTAGCGGGGTTTACACGCAGTATTTT. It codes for CASSATSGVYTQYF.